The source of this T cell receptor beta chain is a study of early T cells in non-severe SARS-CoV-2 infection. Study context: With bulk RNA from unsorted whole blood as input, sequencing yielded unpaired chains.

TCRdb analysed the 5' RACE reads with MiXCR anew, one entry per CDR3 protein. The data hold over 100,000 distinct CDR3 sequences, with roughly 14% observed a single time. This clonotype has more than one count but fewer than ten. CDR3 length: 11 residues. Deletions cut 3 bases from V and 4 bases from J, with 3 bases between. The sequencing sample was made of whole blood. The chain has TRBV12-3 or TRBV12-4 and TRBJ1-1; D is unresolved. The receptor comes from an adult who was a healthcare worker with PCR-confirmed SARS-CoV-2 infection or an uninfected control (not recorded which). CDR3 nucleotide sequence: TGTGCCAGCAGTTTTTCCACTGAAGCTTTCTTT. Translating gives CASSFSTEAFF.